One and the same sample provided the 19 T cell receptor beta chains below, sequenced in a study of Tregs in tolerant kidney transplant recipients. Method: immunoSEQ multiplex PCR; TCRdb's copy keeps in-frame clones and lacks some. The sample's table shows 25,000 to 35,000 clones. The sample consisted of CD8+ T cells from blood, taken before the transplant. These receptors originate from a human donor who received a combined kidney and bone marrow transplant.

Remarks on this clone: The observed sequence ends 3 residues before the CDR3 terminus, with the missing tail filled in from the germline J gene. This chain joins TRBV20-1 and TRBJ1-1, with D possibly matching TRBD1 (6 bases). Trimming pared 4 bases from V and 3 bases from J, leaving 15 bases between. The germline CDR1 and CDR2 sequences are DFQATT and SNEGSKA (reference sequence). The CDR3 sequence is 14 residues long. The CDR3 here is CSATPGVGDTEAFF. The sequenced CDR3 bases are TGCAGTGCTACCCCAGGGGTGGGGGACACTGAA.

Remarks on this clone: Coverage ceases 3 residues before the CDR3 finishes, and the germline J gene fills in the end. V and J are TRBV7-6 and TRBJ1-4; D not certain. V lost 1 base, J lost 6 bases, and 9 bases lay in between. Germline CDR1 reads SGHVS; CDR2 reads FNYEAQ. This CDR3 comprises 14 residues. CDR3 region: CASSLGGVDEKLFF. The sequenced part of the CDR3 DNA is TGTGCCAGCAGCTTAGGCGGGGTCGATGAAAAA. The whole variable domain, filled in from reference TRBV7-6 and TRBJ1-4, reads GAGVSQSPRYKVTKRGQDVALRCDPISGHVSLYWYRQALGQGPEFLTYFNYEAQQDKSGLPNDRFSAERPEGSISTLTIQRTEQRDSAMYRCASSLGGVDEKLFFGSGTQLSVL.

Regarding this clone: Sequencing ends 3 residues short of the CDR3 end; the germline J gene provides the rest. The gene calls are TRBV7-2 and TRBJ2-1; perhaps TRBD1 as D (6 bases). Germline-derived CDR1 and CDR2 are SGHTA and FQGNSA. The CDR3 consists of 15 residues. With 4 bases removed from V and 2 bases from J, the gap between germline ends came to 12 bases. Incomplete CDR3 DNA: TGTGCCAGCAGCTCGGCAGGGGCCACCTACAATGAG. Residues: CASSSAGATYNE. Given in full, the CDR3 is CASSSAGATYNEQFF.

A word on this clone: Read data end 3 residues before the CDR3 end; the end is taken from the germline J gene. The rearrangement joins TRBV10-3 to TRBJ2-1; tentatively, D is TRBD2 (6 bases). The CDR3 extends over 16 amino acids. Per germline, CDR1 ENHRY and CDR2 SYGVKD. V lost 6 bases and J lost 1, with 16 bases in between. The CDR3 DNA, read in part, is TGTGCCATCAGGGGGACGGAGGGACTGTCCTACAATGAG. This codes for CAIRGTEGLSYNE. The whole CDR3 region reads CAIRGTEGLSYNEQFF.

Points on this clone: The read falls 3 residues short of the CDR3 end, and the missing part is taken from the germline J gene. The chain couples TRBV20-1 to TRBJ2-3; 12 positions agree with TRBD2. Germline CDR1 DFQATT, CDR2 SNEGSKA (reference sequence). CDR3 length: 14 residues. Trimming at V came to 6 bases and at J to 4 bases, leaving 5 bases not matched to a gene. The CDR3 sequence is CSAWTSGAPDTQYF. CDR3 DNA (partial): TGCAGTGCGTGGACTAGCGGGGCCCCAGATACG.

About this clone: Read sequence stops 3 residues before the CDR3 end, and the germline J gene provides the missing end. The rearrangement joins TRBV6-2 or TRBV6-3 to TRBJ2-7, with TRBD2 matching 9 bases. CDR1 MNHEY and CDR2 SVGEGT come from the germline V gene. The trim removed 4 bases at V and 3 bases at J, leaving 10 bases unmatched. CDR3 size: 16 residues. The CDR3: CASSCSRRLADYEQYF. The covered CDR3 bases are TGTGCCAGCAGTTGCTCACGAAGACTAGCGGACTACGAG.

A remark on this clone: The CDR3 end lies 3 residues beyond the end of the read and is filled in from the germline J gene. V and J are TRBV20-1 and TRBJ2-7; D uncertain. The CDR3 has 14 amino acids. The ends were cut back, 3 bases at V and 0 bases at J, with 12 bases in the middle. Germline CDR1 is DFQATT and CDR2 is SNEGSKA (reference sequence). CDR3: CSAREETRSYEQYF. CDR3 DNA, as far as it was read: TGCAGTGCTAGGGAAGAGACACGCTCCTACGAG.

A note on this clone: Read coverage stops 3 residues before the CDR3 terminus; the germline J gene supplies the remainder. This chain joins TRBV7-9 and TRBJ2-7; possible D gene TRBD1, 6 bases. The germline V gene encodes CDR1 SEHNR and CDR2 FQNEAQ (reference sequence). V was cut by 5 bases and J by 2 bases, with 16 bases left in between. The CDR3 is 15 amino acids. The CDR3 here is CASSGTGQLPYEQYF. The part of the CDR3 DNA that was read is TGTGCCAGCAGCGGAACAGGGCAACTCCCCTACGAG. The full variable domain, its missing parts supplied by reference TRBV7-9 and TRBJ2-7, is DTGVSQNPRHKITKRGQNVTFRCDPISEHNRLYWYRQTLGQGPEFLTYFQNEAQLEKSRLLSDRFSAERPKGSFSTLEIQRTEQGDSAMYLCASSGTGQLPYEQYFGPGTRLTVT.

With respect to this clone: Sequencing ends 3 residues short of the CDR3 end; the germline J gene provides the rest. The chain combines TRBV7-7 with TRBJ2-5, with 9 bases matching TRBD2. Germline V gene sequence: CDR1 SSHAT, CDR2 FNYEAQ (reference sequence). The CDR3 length is 17 residues. Losses at the gene ends were 1 base for V and 5 bases for J; bases not matched to a gene: 11. Partial CDR3 DNA: TGTGCCAGCAGCTTAGGAGGGCCTAGCGGGGAGGGGGAGACC. Amino acid sequence: CASSLGGPSGEGET. The whole CDR3 reads CASSLGGPSGEGETQYF.

With respect to this clone: The read terminates 3 residues before the CDR3 end, so the remaining end is supplied by the germline J gene. This sequence joins TRBV2 and TRBJ2-1, with 11 nucleotides matching TRBD2. The V segment lost 0 bases and the J segment 5 bases; nucleotides outside the gene matches: 3. Per the germline V gene, CDR1 is SNHLY and CDR2 is FYNNEI. The CDR3 contains 16 residues. CDR3 sequence: CASSEARLAGNNEQFF. The sequenced part of the CDR3 DNA is TGTGCCAGCAGTGAAGCGCGACTAGCGGGGAACAATGAG.

Worth noting for this clone: The CDR3 end lies 3 residues beyond the end of the read and is filled in from the germline J gene. The J gene is TRBJ1-1, the V gene TRBV6-1; tentatively, D is TRBD1 (5 bases). The germline CDR1 and CDR2 sequences are MNHNS and SASEGT. The V end was cut by 4 bases, the J end by 5 bases, with 11 bases between. The CDR3 is 13 residues long. The CDR3 region is CASSARVETEAFF. CDR3 DNA, as far as it was read: TGTGCCAGCAGTGCCAGGGTTGAGACTGAA.

A note on this clone: The read ends 3 residues shy of where the CDR3 ends; the end is completed using the germline J gene. The rearrangement joins TRBV7-6 to TRBJ2-1; TRBD2 agrees at 9 bases. J gave up 4 bases and V 4 bases, and 5 bases lay outside the gene matches. Looked up from germline, CDR1 is SGHVS and CDR2 is FNYEAQ. The CDR3 has 15 residues. Incomplete CDR3 DNA: TGTGCCAGCAGCTCCCCGAGCGGGGGGTACAATGAG. As protein: CASSSPSGGYNE. The entire CDR3 reads CASSSPSGGYNEQFF.

In regard to this clone: The read terminates 3 residues ahead of where the CDR3 ends, so the germline J gene completes it. This chain uses TRBV6-2 or TRBV6-3 with TRBJ1-5; D is uncertain. Per germline, CDR1 MNHEY and CDR2 SVGEGT. The CDR3 runs 16 residues. The germline V and J ends were trimmed by 2 bases and 0 bases, with 11 bases remaining between them. Here the CDR3 reads CASSYGQTYSNQPQHF. The CDR3 DNA, read in part, is TGTGCCAGCAGTTACGGGCAAACTTATAGCAATCAGCCC.

Concerning this clone itself: From the germline J gene comes the end of the CDR3, since the read stops 3 residues before it. The chain links TRBV5-1 to TRBJ1-3; D unclear. This CDR3 is built from 14 residues. V was shortened by 2 bases and J by 3 bases, with 9 bases between the two germline ends. The germline gives CDR1 SGHRS, CDR2 YFSETQ. This chain's CDR3 is CASSFKGYGNTIYF. CDR3 bases read: TGCGCCAGCAGCTTCAAGGGCTATGGAAACACC.

In regard to this clone: The read comes to an end 3 residues before the CDR3 does, leaving the germline J gene to fill in the end. The chain recombines TRBV11-2 with TRBJ1-6; D is undetermined. Looked up from germline, CDR1 is SGHAT and CDR2 is FQNNGV. Trimming removed 1 base at V and 10 bases at J, with 5 bases between. CDR3 length: 12 amino acids. CDR3: CASSLGASPLHF. The covered CDR3 bases are TGTGCCAGCAGCTTAGGGGCCTCACCC.

Concerning this clone: The read halts 3 residues ahead of the CDR3 end, with the missing end drawn from the germline J gene. This chain uses TRBV7-6 with TRBJ2-5; TRBD1 matches 7 bases. The trim removed 8 bases at V and 4 bases at J, leaving 7 bases unmatched. Germline assignment: CDR1 SGHVS and CDR2 FNYEAQ. The CDR3 consists of 13 residues. CDR3: CASAYSGGETQYF. The CDR3 bases that were read are TGTGCCAGCGCCTACTCAGGGGGAGAGACC.

To note about this clone: Read data end 3 residues before the CDR3 end; the end is taken from the germline J gene. The rearrangement uses TRBV7-2 and TRBJ1-2; tentative D call: TRBD1 (6 bases). Germline CDR1 is SGHTA and CDR2 is FQGNSA. Trimming shortened V by 4 bases and J by 0 bases, and 12 bases separated the two germline ends. The length of the CDR3 is 15 residues. The CDR3 region is CASSSPGTPNYGYTF. CDR3 DNA (partial): TGTGCCAGCAGCTCCCCCGGGACACCTAACTATGGC.

A remark on this clone: The DNA ends 3 residues before the CDR3 does, and the rest of the CDR3 is filled in from the germline J gene. This chain links TRBV5-1 with TRBJ1-4, with a tentative D call TRBD1 (5 bases). The V end lost 1 base, the J end lost 6 bases, and 19 bases lay between the germline ends. Per germline, CDR1 SGHRS and CDR2 YFSETQ. The CDR3 contains 17 residues. The sequenced part of the CDR3 DNA is TGCGCCAGCAGCTTGCCCGAGGGACTCAATAGGTATGAAAAA. Translating gives CASSLPEGLNRYEK. The whole CDR3 region reads CASSLPEGLNRYEKLFF.

With regard to this clone: The read ends 3 residues early relative to the CDR3; the germline J gene fills the gap. The rearrangement links TRBV20-1 to TRBJ1-1; D might be TRBD1 (6 bases). The CDR3 has 14 residues. Germline CDR1 DFQATT, CDR2 SNEGSKA (reference sequence). V gave up 0 bases and J gave up 3 bases, with 11 bases separating them. CDR3 sequence reads: CSARDRGGHTEAFF. The CDR3 bases that were read are TGCAGTGCTAGAGATCGCGGGGGGCACACTGAA.